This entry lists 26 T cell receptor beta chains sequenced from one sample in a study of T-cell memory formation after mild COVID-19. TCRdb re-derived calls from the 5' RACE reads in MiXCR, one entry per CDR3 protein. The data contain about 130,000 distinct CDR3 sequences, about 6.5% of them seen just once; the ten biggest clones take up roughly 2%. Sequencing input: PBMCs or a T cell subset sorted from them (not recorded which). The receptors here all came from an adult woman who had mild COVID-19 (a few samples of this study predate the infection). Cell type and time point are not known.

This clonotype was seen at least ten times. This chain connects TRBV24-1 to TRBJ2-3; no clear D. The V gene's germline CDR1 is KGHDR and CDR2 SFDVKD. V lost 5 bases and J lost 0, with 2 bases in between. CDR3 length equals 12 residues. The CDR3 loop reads CATSVSTDTQYF. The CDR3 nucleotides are TGTGCCACCAGTGTAAGCACAGATACGCAGTATTTT.

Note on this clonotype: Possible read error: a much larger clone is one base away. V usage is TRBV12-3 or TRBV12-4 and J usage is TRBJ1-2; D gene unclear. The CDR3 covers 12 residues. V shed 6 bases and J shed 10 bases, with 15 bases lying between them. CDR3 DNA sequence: TGTGCCAGCAGATTAAGTTCTGGGTTCTACACCTTC. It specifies CASRLSSGFYTF.

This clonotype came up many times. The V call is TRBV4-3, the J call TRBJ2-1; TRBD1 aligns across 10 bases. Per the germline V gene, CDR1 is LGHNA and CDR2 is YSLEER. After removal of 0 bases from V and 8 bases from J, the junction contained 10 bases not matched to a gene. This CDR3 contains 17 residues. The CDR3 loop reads CASSQDNRQGARDEQFF. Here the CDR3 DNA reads TGCGCCAGCAGCCAAGATAATCGACAGGGGGCGAGGGATGAGCAGTTCTTC.

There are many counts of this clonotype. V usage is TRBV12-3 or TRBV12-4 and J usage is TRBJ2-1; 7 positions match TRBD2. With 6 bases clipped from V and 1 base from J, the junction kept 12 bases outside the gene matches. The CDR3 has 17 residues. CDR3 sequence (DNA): TGTGCCAGCAGGTATACTTCTAGCGGACGATCCTACAATGAGCAGTTCTTC. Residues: CASRYTSSGRSYNEQFF.

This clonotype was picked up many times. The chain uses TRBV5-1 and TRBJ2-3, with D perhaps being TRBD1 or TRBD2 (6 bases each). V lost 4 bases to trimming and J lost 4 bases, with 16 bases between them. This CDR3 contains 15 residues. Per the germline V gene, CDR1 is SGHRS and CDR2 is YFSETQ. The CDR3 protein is CASSPVRGAADTQYF. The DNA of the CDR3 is TGCGCCAGCAGCCCAGTGAGGGGGGCTGCAGATACGCAGTATTTT.

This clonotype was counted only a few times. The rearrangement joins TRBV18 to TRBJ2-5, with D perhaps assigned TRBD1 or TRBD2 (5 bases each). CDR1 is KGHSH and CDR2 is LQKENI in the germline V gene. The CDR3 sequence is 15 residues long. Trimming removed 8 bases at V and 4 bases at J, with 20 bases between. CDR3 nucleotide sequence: TGTGCCAGCAACCGAGCTCACGGGACCCCAGAGACCCAGTACTTC. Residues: CASNRAHGTPETQYF.

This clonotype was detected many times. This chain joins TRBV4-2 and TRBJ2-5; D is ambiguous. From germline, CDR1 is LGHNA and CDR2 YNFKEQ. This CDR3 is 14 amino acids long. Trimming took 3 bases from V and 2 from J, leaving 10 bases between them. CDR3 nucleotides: TGTGCCAGCAGCCAGCAGGACGCGCAAGAGACCCAGTACTTC. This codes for CASSQQDAQETQYF.

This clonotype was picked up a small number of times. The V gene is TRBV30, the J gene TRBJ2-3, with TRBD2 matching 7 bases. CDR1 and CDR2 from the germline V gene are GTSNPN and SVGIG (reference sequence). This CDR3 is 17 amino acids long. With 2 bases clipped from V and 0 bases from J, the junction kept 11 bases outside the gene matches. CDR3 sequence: CAWSLWLAGASTDTQYF. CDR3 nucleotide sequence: TGTGCCTGGAGTCTGTGGCTGGCGGGAGCTAGCACAGATACGCAGTATTTT. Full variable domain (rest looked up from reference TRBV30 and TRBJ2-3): SQTIHQWPATLVQPVGSPLSLECTVEGTSNPNLYWYRQAAGRGLQLLFYSVGIGQISSEVPQNLSASRPQDRQFILSSKKLLLSDSGFYLCAWSLWLAGASTDTQYFGPGTRLTVL.

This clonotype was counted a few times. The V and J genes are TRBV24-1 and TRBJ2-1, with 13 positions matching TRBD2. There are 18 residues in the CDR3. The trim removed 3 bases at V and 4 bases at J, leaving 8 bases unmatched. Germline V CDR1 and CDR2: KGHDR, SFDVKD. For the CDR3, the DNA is TGTGCCACCAGTGATCCAAGCCGGACTAGCGGGAGTTACAATGAGCAGTTCTTC. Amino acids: CATSDPSRTSGSYNEQFF.

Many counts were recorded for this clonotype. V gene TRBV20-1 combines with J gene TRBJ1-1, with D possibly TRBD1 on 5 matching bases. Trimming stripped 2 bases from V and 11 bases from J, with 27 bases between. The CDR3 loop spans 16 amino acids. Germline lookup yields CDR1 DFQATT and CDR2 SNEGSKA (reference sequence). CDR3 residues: CSARPASLGTAVEAFF. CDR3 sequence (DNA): TGCAGTGCTAGACCGGCCTCTTTGGGGACGGCCGTGGAGGCTTTCTTT.

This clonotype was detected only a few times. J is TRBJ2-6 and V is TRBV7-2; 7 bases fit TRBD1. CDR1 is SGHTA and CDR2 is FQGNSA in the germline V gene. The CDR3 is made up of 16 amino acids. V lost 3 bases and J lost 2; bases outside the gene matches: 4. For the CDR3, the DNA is TGTGCCAGCAGCTTGGGAACAGGGGCTGGGGCCAACGTCCTGACTTTC. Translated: CASSLGTGAGANVLTF.

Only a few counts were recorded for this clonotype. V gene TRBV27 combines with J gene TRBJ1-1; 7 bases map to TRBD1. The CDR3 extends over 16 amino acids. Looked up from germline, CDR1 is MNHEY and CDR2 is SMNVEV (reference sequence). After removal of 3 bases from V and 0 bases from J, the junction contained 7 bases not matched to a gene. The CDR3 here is CASSLGQTLMNTEAFF. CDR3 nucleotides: TGTGCCAGCAGTTTGGGACAGACCCTAATGAACACTGAAGCTTTCTTT.

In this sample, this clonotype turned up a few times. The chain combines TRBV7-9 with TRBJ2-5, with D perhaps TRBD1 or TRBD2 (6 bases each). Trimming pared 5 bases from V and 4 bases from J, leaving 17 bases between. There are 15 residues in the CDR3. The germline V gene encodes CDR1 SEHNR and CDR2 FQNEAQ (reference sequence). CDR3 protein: CASSQGVGGGETQYF. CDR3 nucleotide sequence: TGTGCCAGCAGCCAAGGGGTCGGGGGCGGAGAGACCCAGTACTTC.

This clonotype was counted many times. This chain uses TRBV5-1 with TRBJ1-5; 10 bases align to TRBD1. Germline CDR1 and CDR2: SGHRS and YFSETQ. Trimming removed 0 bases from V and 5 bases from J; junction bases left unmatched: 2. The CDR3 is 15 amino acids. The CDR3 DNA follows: TGCGCCAGCAGCTTGGAAGGGACAGGGGATCAGCCCCAGCATTTT. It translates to CASSLEGTGDQPQHF.

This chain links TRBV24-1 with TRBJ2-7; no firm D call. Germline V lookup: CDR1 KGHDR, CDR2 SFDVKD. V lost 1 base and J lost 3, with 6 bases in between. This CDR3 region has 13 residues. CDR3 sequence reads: CATSDFPDYEQYF. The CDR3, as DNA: TGTGCCACCAGTGATTTTCCGGACTACGAGCAGTACTTC.

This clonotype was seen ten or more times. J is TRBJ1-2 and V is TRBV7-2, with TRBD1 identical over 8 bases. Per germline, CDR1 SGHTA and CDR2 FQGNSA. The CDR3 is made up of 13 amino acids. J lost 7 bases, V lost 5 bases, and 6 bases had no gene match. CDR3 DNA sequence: TGTGCCAGCAGCCCTGGACAGGGAGGTGGCTACACCTTC. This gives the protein CASSPGQGGGYTF.

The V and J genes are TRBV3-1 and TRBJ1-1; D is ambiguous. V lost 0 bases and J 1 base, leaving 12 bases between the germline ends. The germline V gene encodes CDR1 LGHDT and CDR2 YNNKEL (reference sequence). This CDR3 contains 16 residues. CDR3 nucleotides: TGTGCCAGCAGCCAAGATAAGAAACTAACGAACACTGAAGCTTTCTTT. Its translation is CASSQDKKLTNTEAFF.

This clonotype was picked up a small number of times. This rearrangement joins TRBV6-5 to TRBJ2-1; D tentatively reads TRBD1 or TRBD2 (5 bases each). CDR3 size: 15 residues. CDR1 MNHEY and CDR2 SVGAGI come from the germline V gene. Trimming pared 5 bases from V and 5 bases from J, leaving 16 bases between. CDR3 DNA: TGTGCCAGCAGTAGTGGGGACGGACCGAACAATGAGCAGTTCTTC. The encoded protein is CASSSGDGPNNEQFF.

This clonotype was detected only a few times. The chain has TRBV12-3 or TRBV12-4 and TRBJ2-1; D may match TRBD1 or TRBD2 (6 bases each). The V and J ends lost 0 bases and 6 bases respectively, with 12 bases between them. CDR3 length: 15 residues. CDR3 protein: CASSLAGGSLNEQFF. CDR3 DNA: TGTGCCAGCAGTTTAGCGGGGGGCTCCCTCAATGAGCAGTTCTTC.

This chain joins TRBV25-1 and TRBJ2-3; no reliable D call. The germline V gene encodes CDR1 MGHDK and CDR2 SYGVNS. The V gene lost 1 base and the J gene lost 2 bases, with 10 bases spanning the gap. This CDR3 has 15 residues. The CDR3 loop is CASSEFATLTDTQYF. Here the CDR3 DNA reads TGTGCCAGCAGTGAATTTGCTACACTCACAGATACGCAGTATTTT.

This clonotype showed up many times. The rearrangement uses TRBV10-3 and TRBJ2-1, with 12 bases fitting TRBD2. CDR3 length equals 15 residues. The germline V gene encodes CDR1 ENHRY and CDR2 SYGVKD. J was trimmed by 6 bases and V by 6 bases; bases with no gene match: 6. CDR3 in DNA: TGTGCCATCAGCACCGGACTAGCGGGAAGCAATGAGCAGTTCTTC. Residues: CAISTGLAGSNEQFF.

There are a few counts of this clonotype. CDR3 nucleotide sequence: TGTGCCACCGCAACCGGCTGGGGCCCCGAGACTGAAGCTTTCTTT. Protein product: CATATGWGPETEAFF. This chain links TRBV24-1 with TRBJ1-1, with D maybe TRBD1 (5 bases). With 9 bases removed from V and 5 bases from J, the gap between germline ends came to 21 bases. From germline, CDR1 is KGHDR and CDR2 SFDVKD. This CDR3 spans 15 amino acids.

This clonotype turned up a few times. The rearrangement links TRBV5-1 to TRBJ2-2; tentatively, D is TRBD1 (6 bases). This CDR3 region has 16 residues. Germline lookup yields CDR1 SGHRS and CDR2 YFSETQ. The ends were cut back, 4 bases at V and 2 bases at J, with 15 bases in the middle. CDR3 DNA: TGCGCCAGCAGCCCCAGGACGGGGACAAACACCGGGGAGCTGTTTTTT. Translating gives CASSPRTGTNTGELFF.

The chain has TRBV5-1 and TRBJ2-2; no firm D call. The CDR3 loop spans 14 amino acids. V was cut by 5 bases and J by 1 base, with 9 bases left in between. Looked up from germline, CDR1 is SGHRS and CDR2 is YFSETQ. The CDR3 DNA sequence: TGCGCCAGCAGAAAGGCATTGAACACCGGGGAGCTGTTTTTT. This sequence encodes CASRKALNTGELFF.

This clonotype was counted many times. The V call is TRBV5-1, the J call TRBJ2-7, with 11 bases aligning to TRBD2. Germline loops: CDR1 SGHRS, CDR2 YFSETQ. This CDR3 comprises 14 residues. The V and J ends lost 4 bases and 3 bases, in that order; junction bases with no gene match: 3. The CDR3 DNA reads TGCGCCAGCAGCACTAGCGGGGGAAACTACGAGCAGTACTTC. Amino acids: CASSTSGGNYEQYF.

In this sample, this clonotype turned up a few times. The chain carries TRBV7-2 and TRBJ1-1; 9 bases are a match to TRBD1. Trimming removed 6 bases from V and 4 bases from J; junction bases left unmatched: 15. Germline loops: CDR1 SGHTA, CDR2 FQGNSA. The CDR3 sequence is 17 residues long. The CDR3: CASSSRDRVFTGTEAFF. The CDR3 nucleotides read TGTGCCAGCAGTTCCCGGGACAGGGTGTTTACTGGCACTGAAGCTTTCTTT.